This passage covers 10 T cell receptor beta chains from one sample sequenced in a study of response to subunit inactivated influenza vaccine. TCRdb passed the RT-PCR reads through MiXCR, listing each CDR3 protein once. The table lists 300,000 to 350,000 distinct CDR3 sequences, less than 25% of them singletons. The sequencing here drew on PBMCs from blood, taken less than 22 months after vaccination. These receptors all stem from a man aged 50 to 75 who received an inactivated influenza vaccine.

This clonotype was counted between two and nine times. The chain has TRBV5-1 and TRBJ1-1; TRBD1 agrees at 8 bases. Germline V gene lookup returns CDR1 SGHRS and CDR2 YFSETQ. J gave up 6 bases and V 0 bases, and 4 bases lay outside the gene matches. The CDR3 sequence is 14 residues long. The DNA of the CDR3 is TGCGCCAGCAGCTTGGTGACAGGGGACGCTGAAGCTTTCTTT. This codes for CASSLVTGDAEAFF.

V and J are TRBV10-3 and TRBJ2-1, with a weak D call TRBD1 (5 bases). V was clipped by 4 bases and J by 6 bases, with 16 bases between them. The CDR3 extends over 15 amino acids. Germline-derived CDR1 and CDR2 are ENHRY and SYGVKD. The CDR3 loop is CAISVVGVEGNEQFF. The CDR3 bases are TGTGCCATCAGTGTTGTAGGGGTGGAAGGCAATGAGCAGTTCTTC.

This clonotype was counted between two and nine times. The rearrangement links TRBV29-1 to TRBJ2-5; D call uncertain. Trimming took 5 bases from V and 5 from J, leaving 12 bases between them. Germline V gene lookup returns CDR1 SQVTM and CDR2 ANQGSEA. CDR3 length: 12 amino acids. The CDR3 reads CSVSRPSETQYF. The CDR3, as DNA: TGCAGCGTTAGCCGGCCTAGTGAGACCCAGTACTTC.

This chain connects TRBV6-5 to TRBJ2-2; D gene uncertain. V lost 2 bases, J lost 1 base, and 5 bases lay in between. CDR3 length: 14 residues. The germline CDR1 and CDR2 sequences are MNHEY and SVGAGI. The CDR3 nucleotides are TGTGCCAGCAGTTACCACAGGAACACCGGGGAGCTGTTTTTT. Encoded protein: CASSYHRNTGELFF.

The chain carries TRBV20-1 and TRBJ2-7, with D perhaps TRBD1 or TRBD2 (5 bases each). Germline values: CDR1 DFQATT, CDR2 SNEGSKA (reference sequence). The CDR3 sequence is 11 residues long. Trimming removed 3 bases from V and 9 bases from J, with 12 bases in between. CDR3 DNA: TGCAGTGCTAGCGATCGGGGCACGCAGTACTTC. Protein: CSASDRGTQYF.

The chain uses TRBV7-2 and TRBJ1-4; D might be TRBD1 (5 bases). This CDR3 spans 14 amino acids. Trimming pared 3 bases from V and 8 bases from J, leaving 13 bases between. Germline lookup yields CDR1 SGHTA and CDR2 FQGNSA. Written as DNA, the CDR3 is TGTGCCAGCAGCTTGGGGGGGGTAGGAGAAAAACTGTTTTTT. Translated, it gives CASSLGGVGEKLFF.

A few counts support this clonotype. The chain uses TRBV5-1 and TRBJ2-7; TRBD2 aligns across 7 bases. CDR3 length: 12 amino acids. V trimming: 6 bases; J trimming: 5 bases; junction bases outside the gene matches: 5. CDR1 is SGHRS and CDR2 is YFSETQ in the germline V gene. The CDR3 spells CASKLRGNEQYF. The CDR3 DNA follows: TGCGCCAGCAAACTGCGGGGGAACGAGCAGTACTTC.

CDR3 in amino acids: CSATEGRQAPFNTEAFF. The CDR3 nucleotides are TGCAGTGCAACGGAAGGGAGACAAGCTCCTTTTAACACTGAAGCTTTCTTT. J is TRBJ1-1 and V is TRBV20-1; the D is unclear. The CDR3 is made up of 17 amino acids. Germline lookup yields CDR1 DFQATT and CDR2 SNEGSKA (reference sequence). V was clipped by 6 bases and J by 2 bases, with 25 bases between them.

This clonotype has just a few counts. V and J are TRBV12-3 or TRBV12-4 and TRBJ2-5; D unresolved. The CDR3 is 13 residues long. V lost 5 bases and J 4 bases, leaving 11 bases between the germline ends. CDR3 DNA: TGTGCCAGCAGTCCCCGGGCGAGAGAGACCCAGTACTTC. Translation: CASSPRARETQYF.

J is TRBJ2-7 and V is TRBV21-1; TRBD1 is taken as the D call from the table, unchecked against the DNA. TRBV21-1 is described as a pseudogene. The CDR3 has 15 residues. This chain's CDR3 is CASSKGQATSYEQYF. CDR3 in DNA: TGTGCCAGCAGCAAAGGACAGGCGACTTCCTACGAGCAGTACTTC.